Below are 9 T cell receptor beta chains sequenced from a single sample in a study of shared clonotypes between healthy human individuals. Sequencing used immunoSEQ multiplex PCR; TCRdb keeps in-frame clones, though not all of them. The table records about 490,000 clones, approximately 80% of them present only once. The sample taken for sequencing was PBMCs. Every receptor here comes from a woman in her thirties or forties in good health. Some clones in this sample may be carry-over from other donors' samples.

The chain has TRBV6-1 and TRBJ1-5; D possibly corresponds to TRBD1 (5 bases). Between the trimmed V and J ends, which lost 0 bases and 0 bases, there was a span of 30 bases. The germline V gene has CDR1 MNHNS and CDR2 SASEGT. The CDR3 sequence is 23 residues long. CDR3 sequence reads: CASSEAAAETWGLLGYSNQPQHF. CDR3 nucleotides: TGTGCCAGCAGTGAAGCGGCAGCTGAAACGTGGGGGTTGTTGGGTTATAGCAATCAGCCCCAGCATTTT.

The chain recombines TRBV19 with TRBJ2-1; D gene ambiguous. The CDR3 spans 13 residues. Trimming left V 7 bases short and J 7 bases short, with 14 bases between. CDR1 and CDR2 from the germline V gene are LNHDA and SQIVND (reference sequence). The CDR3 is CASNPGPPNEQFF. CDR3 nucleotide sequence: TGTGCCAGTAATCCCGGGCCCCCTAATGAGCAGTTCTTC.

The chain joins TRBV7-9 to TRBJ1-2; a possible D gene is TRBD1 (5 bases). Looked up from germline, CDR1 is SEHNR and CDR2 is FQNEAQ (reference sequence). Trimming took off 2 bases at V and 2 bases at J, with 12 bases between the two ends. CDR3 size: 15 residues. The CDR3 reads CASSLLAGLNYGYTF. CDR3 sequence (DNA): TGTGCCAGCAGCTTATTAGCAGGGCTAAACTATGGCTACACCTTC.

This clone occurred once. V is TRBV7-6 and J is TRBJ2-1; D remains unclear. Germline V CDR1 and CDR2: SGHVS, FNYEAQ. The CDR3 has 13 amino acids. V lost 5 bases, J lost 6 bases, and 11 bases lay in between. The CDR3 reads CASSIRLGNEQFF. The CDR3 DNA reads TGTGCCAGCAGCATTCGACTGGGCAATGAGCAGTTCTTC.

The chain combines TRBV6-1 with TRBJ2-7; D is undetermined. Per the germline V gene, CDR1 is MNHNS and CDR2 is SASEGT. Between the trimmed V and J ends, which lost 3 bases and 2 bases, there was a span of 8 bases. The CDR3 is made up of 13 amino acids. The CDR3: CASSENRAYEQYF. The CDR3 region has the DNA TGTGCCAGCAGTGAGAACAGAGCCTACGAGCAGTACTTC.

The V and J genes are TRBV15 and TRBJ1-6; 7 nucleotides line up with TRBD1. J lost 7 bases, V lost 8 bases, and 8 bases had no gene match. The CDR3 spans 14 residues. The V gene's germline CDR1 is LNHNV and CDR2 YYDKDF (reference sequence). The chain's CDR3 is CATQGQASNSPLHF. The CDR3 region has the DNA TGTGCCACCCAAGGACAGGCTAGCAATTCACCCCTCCACTTT.

This chain connects TRBV29-1 to TRBJ2-5; 12 nucleotides line up with TRBD2. With 0 bases clipped from V and 11 bases from J, the junction kept 7 bases outside the gene matches. This CDR3 is 14 amino acids long. Germline assignment: CDR1 SQVTM and CDR2 ANQGSEA. The CDR3, as DNA: TGCAGCGTTGAAGACGGACTAGCGGGACAGGAGCAGTACTTC. Amino acid sequence: CSVEDGLAGQEQYF.

The chain couples TRBV9 to TRBJ2-2, with D maybe TRBD1 (6 bases). The CDR3 runs 15 residues. Deletions cut 0 bases from V and 4 bases from J, with 10 bases between. Germline CDR1 reads SGDLS; CDR2 reads YYNGEE. CDR3 loop: CASSVARGGTGELFF. CDR3 sequence (DNA): TGTGCCAGCAGCGTAGCTCGAGGGGGCACCGGGGAGCTGTTTTTT.

The chain recombines TRBV2 with TRBJ2-7; 9 positions agree with TRBD1. The germline V gene encodes CDR1 SNHLY and CDR2 FYNNEI. The CDR3 spans 13 residues. CDR3 DNA: TGTGCTTCCGGGACAGGGTCCCCCTGGGAGCAGTACTTC. This sequence encodes CASGTGSPWEQYF.